This TCR beta chain emerged from a study of blood T cells in healthy people across ages. Study-wide results and limits: Estimated diversity, derived from one million T cells, was regarded as an underestimate.

A second PCR of about 7 to 12 cycles used a sample-barcoded 5' primer and a J-beta primer mix. TCRdb fed the 5' RACE reads into MiXCR, producing one record per CDR3 protein. The repertoire holds roughly 1,500,000 distinct CDR3 sequences, with 42% as singletons. The study recruited healthy Caucasian donors from Russia who were aged about 6 to 90. Investigators took about 10 milliliters of peripheral blood from every donor. A note on this clonotype: Its cognate antigen is unknown.

The CDR3 covers 12 residues. Looked up from germline, CDR1 is MDHEN and CDR2 is SYDVKM. The germline V and J ends were trimmed by 7 bases and 1 base, with 7 bases remaining between them. The TCR originated in a woman younger than 30 in good health. The chain couples TRBV28 to TRBJ1-1; no definite D call. Sequencing was carried out using blood. Written as DNA, the CDR3 is TGTGCCAGCATGGACCCGAACACTGAAGCTTTCTTT. It translates to CASMDPNTEAFF. The full variable domain, in which reference TRBV28 and TRBJ1-1 provide the parts outside the CDR3, is DVKVTQSSRYLVKRTGEKVFLECVQDMDHENMFWYRQDPGLGLRLIYFSYDVKMKEKGDIPEGYSVSREKKERFSLILESASTNQTSMYLCASMDPNTEAFFGQGTRLTVV.